This paragraph reports one T cell receptor beta chain. These data are taken from a study of control samples from healthy donors and cancer patients. Germline V lookup: CDR1 GTSNPN, CDR2 SVGIG (reference sequence). Trimming cost V 7 bases and J 4 bases; bases outside gene matches: 6. CDR3 length: 13 residues. Sequencing used immunoSEQ multiplex PCR; TCRdb keeps in-frame clones, though not all of them. The table shows some 130,000 clones, with 90% occurring only once. This clonotype originated in a man aged 35 to 55 in good health. Sequencing was carried out using blood. This chain joins TRBV30 and TRBJ1-2; 10 positions match TRBD1. CDR3 DNA sequence: TGTGCCTCGACAGGGGGCGCAGGCTATGGCTACACCTTC. Translating it yields CASTGGAGYGYTF. Filled out from reference TRBV30 and TRBJ1-2, the complete variable domain reads SQTIHQWPATLVQPVGSPLSLECTVEGTSNPNLYWYRQAAGRGLQLLFYSVGIGQISSEVPQNLSASRPQDRQFILSSKKLLLSDSGFYLCASTGGAGYGYTFGSGTRLTVV.